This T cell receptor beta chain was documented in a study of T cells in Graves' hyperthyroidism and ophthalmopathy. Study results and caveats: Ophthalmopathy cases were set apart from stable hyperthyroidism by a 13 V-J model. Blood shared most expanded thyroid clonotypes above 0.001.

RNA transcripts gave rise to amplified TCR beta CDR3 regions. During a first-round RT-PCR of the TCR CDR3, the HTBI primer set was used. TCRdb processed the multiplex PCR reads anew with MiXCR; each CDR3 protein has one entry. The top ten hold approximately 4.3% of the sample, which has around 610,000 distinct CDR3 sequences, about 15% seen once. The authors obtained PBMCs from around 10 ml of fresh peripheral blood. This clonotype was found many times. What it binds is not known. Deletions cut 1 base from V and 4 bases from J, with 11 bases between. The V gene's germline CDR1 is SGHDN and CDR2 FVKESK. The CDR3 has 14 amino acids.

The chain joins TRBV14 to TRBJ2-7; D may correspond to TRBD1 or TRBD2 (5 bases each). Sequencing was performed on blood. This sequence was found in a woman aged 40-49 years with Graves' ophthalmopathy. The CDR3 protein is CASSQVGRGYEQYF. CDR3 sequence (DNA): TGTGCCAGCAGCCAAGTGGGGCGCGGGTACGAGCAGTACTTC. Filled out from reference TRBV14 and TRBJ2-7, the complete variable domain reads EAGVTQFPSHSVIEKGQTVTLRCDPISGHDNLYWYRRVMGKEIKFLLHFVKESKQDESGMPNNRFLAERTGGTYSTLKVQPAELEDSGVYFCASSQVGRGYEQYFGPGTRLTVT.